These 16 T cell receptor beta chains originate from one sample sequenced in a study of T-cell memory formation after mild COVID-19. MiXCR, applied by TCRdb to the 5' RACE reads, yields one record per CDR3 protein. The sample holds more than 350,000 distinct CDR3 sequences, about 15% seen once. Sequenced material: PBMCs or a T cell subset sorted from them (not recorded which). The receptors stem from a man aged 18 to 29 who had mild COVID-19 (a few samples of this study predate the infection). Cell type and time point are not known.

The rearrangement uses TRBV28 and TRBJ2-7, with a possible D match to TRBD1 (7 bases). CDR1 is MDHEN, CDR2 SYDVKM, per germline. V lost 3 bases and J lost 5, with 14 bases in between. This CDR3 region has 14 residues. The CDR3 reads CASSLEGAPHEQYV. The CDR3 DNA reads TGTGCCAGCAGTTTGGAGGGGGCGCCTCACGAGCAGTACGTC.

V and J are TRBV28 and TRBJ2-3; 9 nucleotides match TRBD1. Trimming cost V 4 bases and J 3 bases; bases outside gene matches: 8. The CDR3 has 16 amino acids. The germline V gene has CDR1 MDHEN and CDR2 SYDVKM. This CDR3 is CASSYAGQGMTDTQYF. CDR3 nucleotide sequence: TGTGCCAGCAGTTACGCGGGACAGGGAATGACAGATACGCAGTATTTT.

This clonotype has only a few counts. This sequence joins TRBV12-3 or TRBV12-4 and TRBJ2-2, with 10 positions matching TRBD2. The CDR3 is 15 residues long. Trimming took 3 bases from V and 4 from J; bases not matched to a gene: 2. The CDR3 protein is CASSFASGSTGELFF. In nucleotides, the CDR3 is TGTGCCAGCAGTTTCGCTAGCGGGAGCACCGGGGAGCTGTTTTTT.

This clonotype was recorded a few times. This rearrangement joins TRBV5-1 to TRBJ2-3; 8 bases line up with TRBD1. CDR3 length equals 14 residues. Germline V gene sequence: CDR1 SGHRS, CDR2 YFSETQ. The V segment lost 4 bases and the J segment 5 bases; nucleotides outside the gene matches: 6. The CDR3 DNA follows: TGCGCCAGCAGCCCCCGACAGGGGAGAGATACGCAGTATTTT. It is translated as CASSPRQGRDTQYF. The complete variable domain, with remaining parts taken from reference TRBV5-1 and TRBJ2-3, reads KAGVTQTPRYLIKTRGQQVTLSCSPISGHRSVSWYQQTPGQGLQFLFEYFSETQRNKGNFPGRFSGRQFSNSRSEMNVSTLELGDSALYLCASSPRQGRDTQYFGPGTRLTVL.

This clonotype has just a few counts. V gene TRBV5-4 combines with J gene TRBJ2-5; no definite D call. This CDR3 spans 13 amino acids. The ends were cut back, 4 bases at V and 3 bases at J, with 10 bases in the middle. Germline V gives CDR1 SGHNT, CDR2 YYREEE (reference sequence). CDR3: CASSPEMEETQYF. The CDR3 DNA reads TGTGCCAGCAGCCCGGAGATGGAAGAGACCCAGTACTTC.

This chain connects TRBV10-3 to TRBJ2-7; D is perhaps TRBD2 (5 bases). Trimming left V 7 bases short and J 6 bases short, with 10 bases between. Germline CDR1 reads ENHRY; CDR2 reads SYGVKD. CDR3 length: 11 amino acids. CDR3 region: CAIKDWAEQYF. The CDR3 DNA is TGTGCCATCAAGGACTGGGCCGAGCAGTACTTC.

This clonotype was counted a few times. The chain employs TRBV7-9 and TRBJ1-2; the D is unclear. The CDR3 contains 15 residues. CDR1 SEHNR and CDR2 FQNEAQ come from the germline V gene (reference sequence). V was clipped by 1 base and J by 2 bases, with 11 bases between them. CDR3 residues: CASSLVGGDNYGYTF. CDR3 nucleotides: TGTGCCAGCAGCTTAGTGGGAGGTGACAACTATGGCTACACCTTC.

This clonotype showed up just a few times. This rearrangement joins TRBV20-1 to TRBJ2-3; tentative D call: TRBD2 (5 bases). Trimming took 5 bases from V and 6 from J, leaving 18 bases between them. CDR1 and CDR2 (germline): DFQATT, SNEGSKA (reference sequence). This CDR3 is 14 amino acids long. The CDR3 DNA follows: TGCAGTGCTTCGCCTTTACGGGGAACGGATACGCAGTATTTT. This gives the protein CSASPLRGTDTQYF.

Only a few counts were recorded for this clonotype. The chain couples TRBV24-1 to TRBJ1-2; D unresolved. CDR1 is KGHDR, CDR2 SFDVKD, per germline. V was shortened by 4 bases and J by 3 bases, with 8 bases between the two germline ends. The CDR3 loop spans 13 amino acids. CDR3 DNA: TGTGCCACCAGTGACCGGACCCACTATGGCTACACCTTC. Amino acids: CATSDRTHYGYTF.

The V call is TRBV6-2 or TRBV6-3, the J call TRBJ2-3; 7 nucleotides agree with TRBD2. This CDR3 is 16 amino acids long. Losses at the gene ends were 0 bases for V and 3 bases for J; bases not matched to a gene: 6. Germline lookup yields CDR1 MNHEY and CDR2 SVGEGT. The CDR3 DNA reads TGTGCCAGCAGTTACTCGGAAGCGGGGTGGACAGATACGCAGTATTTT. It yields the protein CASSYSEAGWTDTQYF.

This clonotype occurred a few times. The genes are TRBV4-1 and TRBJ2-3; TRBD2 agrees at 8 bases. The CDR3 has 17 residues. The V gene end was trimmed by 0 bases and the J gene end by 2 bases; junction bases not matched to a gene: 7. Germline V gives CDR1 MGHRA, CDR2 YSYEKL. The CDR3 DNA sequence: TGCGCCAGCAGCCAAGATCAGGGTAGCGGGGTCACAGATACGCAGTATTTT. It codes for CASSQDQGSGVTDTQYF.

DNA for the CDR3: TGTGCCAGCAGTCATTTTTCAGCCGGGACAAGAGATTCACCCCTCCACTTT. It specifies CASSHFSAGTRDSPLHF. V gene TRBV3-1 combines with J gene TRBJ1-6; D may be TRBD1 (6 bases). Trimming removed 6 bases at V and 8 bases at J, with 23 bases between. This CDR3 contains 17 residues. The germline V gene encodes CDR1 LGHDT and CDR2 YNNKEL (reference sequence).

This clonotype was detected only a few times. The chain uses TRBV5-1 and TRBJ2-1; no clear D. The CDR3 has 15 amino acids. Trimming pared 5 bases from V and 6 bases from J, leaving 18 bases between. Germline CDR1 reads SGHRS; CDR2 reads YFSETQ. CDR3 residues: CASSRADALRNEQFF. In DNA form, the CDR3 reads TGCGCCAGCAGTCGGGCCGACGCATTACGCAATGAGCAGTTCTTC.

The chain combines TRBV7-9 with TRBJ2-4; D is undetermined. V was clipped by 5 bases and J by 4 bases, with 15 bases between them. This CDR3 is built from 15 residues. Germline CDR1 SEHNR, CDR2 FQNEAQ (reference sequence). The CDR3 DNA reads TGTGCCAGCAGCCCACCCTTGTTCGAGAAAAACATTCAGTACTTC. This gives the protein CASSPPLFEKNIQYF.

This clonotype has just a few counts. V gene TRBV5-1 combines with J gene TRBJ1-1; perhaps TRBD1 as D (6 bases). Trimming stripped 4 bases from V and 1 base from J, with 14 bases between. Germline V lookup: CDR1 SGHRS, CDR2 YFSETQ. The CDR3 is made up of 15 amino acids. CDR3: CASSHRTDKNTEAFF. In nucleotides, the CDR3 is TGCGCCAGCAGCCACCGGACAGACAAGAACACTGAAGCTTTCTTT.

V and J are TRBV20-1 and TRBJ2-3, with no clear D. The CDR3 spans 14 residues. V lost 4 bases and J 0 bases, leaving 11 bases between the germline ends. Germline CDR1 reads DFQATT; CDR2 reads SNEGSKA (reference sequence). The CDR3 protein is CSAIRPTSTDTQYF. The CDR3 DNA reads TGCAGTGCTATTAGACCCACGAGCACAGATACGCAGTATTTT.